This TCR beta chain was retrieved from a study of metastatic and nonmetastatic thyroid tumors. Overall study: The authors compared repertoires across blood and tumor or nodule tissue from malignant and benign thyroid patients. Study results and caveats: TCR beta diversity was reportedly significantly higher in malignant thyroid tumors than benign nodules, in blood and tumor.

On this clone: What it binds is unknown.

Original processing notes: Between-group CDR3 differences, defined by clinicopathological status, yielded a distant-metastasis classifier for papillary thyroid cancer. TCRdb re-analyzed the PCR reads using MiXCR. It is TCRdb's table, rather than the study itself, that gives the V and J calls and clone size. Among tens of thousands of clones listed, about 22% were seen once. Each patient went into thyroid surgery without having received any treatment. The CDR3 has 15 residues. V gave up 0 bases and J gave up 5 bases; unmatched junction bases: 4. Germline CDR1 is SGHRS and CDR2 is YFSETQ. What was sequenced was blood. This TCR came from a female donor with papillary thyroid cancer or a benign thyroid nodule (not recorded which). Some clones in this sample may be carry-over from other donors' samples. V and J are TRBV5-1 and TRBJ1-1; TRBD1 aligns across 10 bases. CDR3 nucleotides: TGCGCCAGCAGCTTGGAGACAGGGGGCAGGACTGAAGCTTTCTTT. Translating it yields CASSLETGGRTEAFF.